Presented here are 11 T cell receptor beta chains from one specimen sequenced in a study of cytomegalovirus exposure and HLA in healthy donors. 13 Jbeta primers and 60 Vbeta primers were used for the PCR. Here immunoSEQ multiplex PCR was the method, and the copy in TCRdb shows in-frame clones only, minus some. The repertoire holds 150,000 to 200,000 clones, 77% seen once, with approximately 1.4% in the top ten. Sequencing was performed on PBMCs. These TCRs come from a young man in good health and CMV-seronegative.

The chain links TRBV9 to TRBJ2-3, with 9 nucleotides matching TRBD2. The CDR3 extends over 16 amino acids. From germline, CDR1 is SGDLS and CDR2 YYNGEE. J was trimmed by 3 bases and V by 2 bases; bases with no gene match: 7. CDR3 nucleotides: TGTGCCAGCAGCGTCGTAGCGGGAGCGATAACAGATACGCAGTATTTT. It encodes CASSVVAGAITDTQYF. The whole variable domain, remainder taken from reference TRBV9 and TRBJ2-3, is DSGVTQTPKHLITATGQRVTLRCSPRSGDLSVYWYQQSLDQGLQFLIQYYNGEERAKGNILERFSAQQFPDLHSELNLSSLELGDSALYFCASSVVAGAITDTQYFGPGTRLTVL.

This clone was detected only once. The rearrangement joins TRBV2 to TRBJ1-6; D not certain. Trimming left V 6 bases short and J 8 bases short, with 17 bases between. The germline V gene has CDR1 SNHLY and CDR2 FYNNEI. The CDR3 sequence is 15 residues long. The CDR3 protein is CASRREIMVDSPLHF. The CDR3 DNA follows: TGTGCCAGCAGGAGAGAAATAATGGTCGATTCACCCCTCCACTTT.

The V gene is TRBV25-1, the J gene TRBJ2-1; TRBD1 aligns across 7 bases. The CDR3 consists of 14 residues. V dropped 5 bases and J dropped 3; count of bases not matched to a gene: 4. CDR1 and CDR2 from the germline V gene are MGHDK and SYGVNS. The CDR3 reads CASSPTGNYNEQFF. Here the CDR3 DNA reads TGTGCCAGCAGTCCGACAGGGAACTACAATGAGCAGTTCTTC.

The rearrangement uses TRBV2 and TRBJ2-5; 8 nucleotides agree with TRBD2. The CDR3 spans 15 residues. After removal of 11 bases from V and 6 bases from J, the junction contained 17 bases not matched to a gene. Per the germline V gene, CDR1 is SNHLY and CDR2 is FYNNEI. The CDR3, as DNA: TGTGCCTCGGAAAGCGGGAGTGGAGCAAGGCAGACCCAGTACTTC. Its protein product is CASESGSGARQTQYF.

This clone was counted a few times. This chain links TRBV7-9 with TRBJ2-7; perhaps TRBD1 as D (6 bases). The CDR3 sequence is 14 residues long. Deletions cut 5 bases from V and 3 bases from J, with 14 bases between. Germline V gene data show CDR1 as SEHNR and CDR2 as FQNEAQ (reference sequence). CDR3 sequence (DNA): TGTGCCAGCAGCCAAGAGGGGGAAAACTACGAGCAGTACTTC. It specifies CASSQEGENYEQYF.

This chain joins TRBV19 and TRBJ2-5; 9 nucleotides match TRBD1. V gave up 8 bases and J gave up 0 bases; unmatched junction bases: 4. The germline CDR1 and CDR2 sequences are LNHDA and SQIVND (reference sequence). This CDR3 has 14 residues. CDR3 DNA sequence: TGTGCCAGTGGGACAGGGTTATACCAAGAGACCCAGTACTTC. Residues: CASGTGLYQETQYF. The full variable domain, in which reference TRBV19 and TRBJ2-5 provide the parts outside the CDR3, is DGGITQSPKYLFRKEGQNVTLSCEQNLNHDAMYWYRQDPGQGLRLIYYSQIVNDFQKGDIAEGYSVSREKKESFPLTVTSAQKNPTAFYLCASGTGLYQETQYFGPGTRLLVL.

This chain uses TRBV6-1 with TRBJ2-2, with 9 bases aligning to TRBD1. The CDR3 has 15 amino acids. Germline lookup yields CDR1 MNHNS and CDR2 SASEGT. Trimming at V came to 6 bases and at J to 4 bases, leaving 6 bases not matched to a gene. In DNA, the CDR3 is TGTGCCAGCAGACTACAGGGGGCCGGCACCGGGGAGCTGTTTTTT. Translating it yields CASRLQGAGTGELFF.

In this sample, this clone turned up a few times. The chain uses TRBV6-5 and TRBJ2-5; 7 bases align to TRBD1. Losses at the gene ends were 6 bases for V and 5 bases for J; bases not matched to a gene: 9. The CDR3 runs 14 residues. The germline gives CDR1 MNHEY, CDR2 SVGAGI. CDR3 in amino acids: CASRDPGGVETQYF. The DNA for the CDR3 is TGTGCCAGCAGGGATCCAGGGGGTGTTGAGACCCAGTACTTC.

The rearrangement links TRBV6-1 to TRBJ1-6, with a possible D match to TRBD1 (5 bases). CDR3 length: 15 amino acids. V was clipped by 6 bases and J by 4 bases, with 13 bases between them. Germline V lookup: CDR1 MNHNS, CDR2 SASEGT. The CDR3 DNA reads TGTGCCAGCAGGAAGACAGATAGATATAATTCACCCCTCCACTTT. This translates into CASRKTDRYNSPLHF.

A few counts support this clone. The rearrangement uses TRBV28 and TRBJ1-2, with TRBD1 matching 7 bases. Germline V lookup: CDR1 MDHEN, CDR2 SYDVKM. The V and J ends lost 7 bases and 5 bases, in that order; junction bases with no gene match: 16. CDR3 length equals 16 residues. As DNA, the CDR3 is TGTGCCAGCATTCCCGAGGGATTCGGGACAGTTTATGGCTACACCTTC. It encodes CASIPEGFGTVYGYTF.

This clone appeared a single time. This rearrangement joins TRBV7-3 to TRBJ2-5; possible D gene TRBD2, 6 bases. The germline gives CDR1 SGHTA, CDR2 FQGTGA. This CDR3 has 14 amino acids. V was clipped by 11 bases and J by 2 bases, with 18 bases between them. The CDR3 protein is CASGTAGDQETQYF. The CDR3 DNA sequence: TGTGCCTCCGGGACTGCCGGGGATCAAGAGACCCAGTACTTC.